Sequencing of this T cell receptor beta chain was carried out in a study of T cell responses to AZD1222 COVID-19 vaccine. Study-wide context: Pooling covered second doses at about 4 or about 12 weeks.

The length of the CDR3 is 13 residues. From germline, CDR1 is SGHRS and CDR2 YFSETQ. J was trimmed by 3 bases and V by 3 bases; bases with no gene match: 3. As concerns this clone: No antigen is known for it.

The protocol was immunoSEQ multiplex PCR, while the TCRdb copy is restricted to in-frame clones and leaves out a portion. Of approximately 90,000 clones listed, 86% were seen once; the top ten hold 6.5% to 7.5%. Overall study results and limits: Nearly half of spike-specific TCRs reportedly go after variant regions that carry no mutations. Seropositive status at baseline applied to only six AZD1222 recipients. After the peak T cell response, and only then, were repertoires sampled.

The receptor's source is an adult in good health. The chain joins TRBV5-1 to TRBJ2-7; 7 positions match TRBD1. The sequenced sample was peripheral blood, obtained on day 0 of AZD1222 vaccination. The DNA of the CDR3 is TGCGCCAGCAGCTCGGGACAGTTCTACGAGCAGTACTTC. It is translated as CASSSGQFYEQYF.